These 16 T cell receptor beta chains share one sample of origin, sequenced in a study of T-cell reconstitution after alpha-beta-depleted transplantation in children. Unique molecular identifiers were used in preparing the TCRbeta library. TCRdb re-derived calls from the PCR reads in MiXCR, one entry per CDR3 protein. The top ten clones hold around 5% of a sample with about 830,000 distinct CDR3 sequences, 16% of them seen once. The material sequenced was PBMCs, mostly from graft donor cells, taken 360 days after TCRalphabeta/CD19-depleted stem cell transplant. The receptor source for this set is a male patient younger than 18 who had a stem cell transplant for acute lymphoblastic leukemia, so the T cells may come from the graft donor.

V gene TRBV5-1 combines with J gene TRBJ2-3, with D perhaps TRBD2 (6 bases). Trimming pared 4 bases from V and 6 bases from J, leaving 18 bases between. The germline CDR1 and CDR2 sequences are SGHRS and YFSETQ. This CDR3 region has 15 residues. The CDR3 region has the DNA TGCGCCAGCAGCCCCCGGACGGGAGTGGCGGATACGCAGTATTTT. It translates to CASSPRTGVADTQYF.

This chain joins TRBV20-1 and TRBJ2-5; 9 positions agree with TRBD2. The CDR3 loop spans 14 amino acids. Per the germline V gene, CDR1 is DFQATT and CDR2 is SNEGSKA (reference sequence). The ends lost 0 bases at V and 10 bases at J; junction bases unmatched: 9. CDR3 nucleotide sequence: TGCAGTGCTAGAGATTGGGGACTAGCTTTCAACCAGTACTTC. Amino acid sequence: CSARDWGLAFNQYF.

This clonotype was seen at least ten times. This sequence joins TRBV5-6 and TRBJ2-7; 9 nucleotides line up with TRBD1. Germline CDR1 and CDR2: SGHDT and YYEEEE. This CDR3 is 14 amino acids long. The V and J ends lost 6 bases and 2 bases, in that order; junction bases with no gene match: 6. The CDR3, as DNA: TGTGCCAGCATCCCGGGACAGGGTCCCTACGAGCAGTACTTC. Protein product: CASIPGQGPYEQYF.

The V and J genes are TRBV6-5 and TRBJ1-1; 9 bases match TRBD1. V dropped 4 bases and J dropped 1; count of bases not matched to a gene: 7. Germline-derived CDR1 and CDR2 are MNHEY and SVGAGI. CDR3 length: 16 residues. This CDR3 is CASSLYRGRRNTEAFF. The CDR3 nucleotides are TGTGCCAGCAGTTTATACAGGGGGCGGCGGAACACTGAAGCTTTCTTT.

The genes are TRBV10-2 and TRBJ2-1; 9 bases fit TRBD2. CDR3 length equals 16 residues. Germline values: CDR1 WSHSY, CDR2 SAAADI. The V segment lost 1 base and the J segment 4 bases; nucleotides outside the gene matches: 5. The CDR3 DNA sequence: TGCGCCAGCAGTGAGTACGCGGGAGGGCCGTACAATGAGCAGTTCTTC. This codes for CASSEYAGGPYNEQFF.

This rearrangement joins TRBV4-2 to TRBJ2-1; 7 bases map to TRBD2. V was clipped by 3 bases and J by 8 bases; unmatched bases: 19. The CDR3 totals 18 residues. CDR1 and CDR2 from the germline V gene are LGHNA and YNFKEQ. CDR3: CASSQPSTLADPWDEQFF. The CDR3 region has the DNA TGTGCCAGCAGCCAGCCTTCTACTCTAGCGGATCCCTGGGATGAGCAGTTCTTC.

The chain uses TRBV3-1 and TRBJ1-4; D call uncertain. Germline assignment: CDR1 LGHDT and CDR2 YNNKEL (reference sequence). This CDR3 comprises 15 residues. V lost 2 bases to trimming and J lost 6 bases, with 13 bases between them. The CDR3 protein is CASSQSDRVYEKLFF. DNA for the CDR3: TGTGCCAGCAGCCAATCTGACCGGGTCTATGAAAAACTGTTTTTT.

This rearrangement joins TRBV2 to TRBJ2-2; 12 bases line up with TRBD2. The CDR3 covers 18 residues. V lost 2 bases and J lost 7; bases outside the gene matches: 11. CDR1 and CDR2 (germline): SNHLY, FYNNEI. The CDR3 DNA is TGTGCCAGCAGTGAAATAGGCGCTACTAGCGGGAGGATCGGGGAGCTGTTTTTT. Translating it yields CASSEIGATSGRIGELFF.

The table lists this clonotype with a few counts. The junction and the germline gene differ at one end; a read error may be behind it. The gene calls are TRBV18 and TRBJ2-3, with TRBD1 as a possible D gene (5 bases). The CDR3 runs to 13 residues. The germline V gene encodes CDR1 KGHSH and CDR2 LQKENI. The CDR3 DNA is TGTGCCAGCCCACCCCAGGGTCCAGATACGCAGTATTTT. It translates to CASPPQGPDTQYF.

The chain recombines TRBV20-1 with TRBJ2-4; D ambiguous. From germline, CDR1 is DFQATT and CDR2 SNEGSKA (reference sequence). The CDR3 runs to 14 residues. The ends were cut back, 6 bases at V and 8 bases at J, with 20 bases in the middle. The CDR3 coding sequence is TGCAGTGCCCCGTCGCCAGGTACAACGCACATTCAGTACTTC. This gives the protein CSAPSPGTTHIQYF.

This sequence joins TRBV5-1 and TRBJ2-3; D possibly corresponds to TRBD1 (6 bases). Trimming removed 0 bases from V and 3 bases from J, with 8 bases in between. Germline CDR1 SGHRS, CDR2 YFSETQ. CDR3 length equals 14 residues. CDR3 in DNA: TGCGCCAGCAGCTTGGACGGGACAACAGATACGCAGTATTTT. It is translated as CASSLDGTTDTQYF. The variable domain in full, completed from reference TRBV5-1 and TRBJ2-3, reads KAGVTQTPRYLIKTRGQQVTLSCSPISGHRSVSWYQQTPGQGLQFLFEYFSETQRNKGNFPGRFSGRQFSNSRSEMNVSTLELGDSALYLCASSLDGTTDTQYFGPGTRLTVL.

This clonotype was detected only a few times. V is TRBV5-1 and J is TRBJ2-2; D not resolved. This CDR3 is 13 amino acids long. Germline V gives CDR1 SGHRS, CDR2 YFSETQ. The V end was cut by 1 base, the J end by 6 bases, with 7 bases between. For the CDR3, the DNA is TGCGCCAGCAGCTTGCTAGAATCCGGGGAGCTGTTTTTT. Translated, it gives CASSLLESGELFF.

A few counts support this clonotype. This chain joins TRBV12-3 or TRBV12-4 and TRBJ2-5, with TRBD1 as a possible D gene (6 bases). This CDR3 has 16 amino acids. V was pared by 0 bases and J by 2 bases, with 13 bases between. Here the CDR3 DNA reads TGTGCCAGCAGTTTAGCGCTGGCAGGGGAACAAGAGACCCAGTACTTC. Translated: CASSLALAGEQETQYF.

This chain links TRBV7-8 with TRBJ2-3; a weak D match, TRBD2 (6 bases). The CDR3 loop spans 16 amino acids. CDR1 and CDR2 (germline): SGHVS, FQNEAQ. Trimming pared 5 bases from V and 0 bases from J, leaving 15 bases between. The CDR3 sequence: CASSARPGRSTDTQYF. CDR3 coding DNA: TGTGCCAGCAGCGCAAGACCCGGGAGAAGCACAGATACGCAGTATTTT.

This clonotype was counted a few times. The V gene is TRBV18, the J gene TRBJ1-5, with no clear D. The CDR3 loop spans 13 amino acids. Trimming cost V 3 bases and J 4 bases, with 7 bases left between them. Germline V gene lookup returns CDR1 KGHSH and CDR2 LQKENI. The CDR3, as DNA: TGTGCCAGCTCACCGGGGAGGAATCAGCCCCAGCATTTT. Its translation: CASSPGRNQPQHF.

This chain uses TRBV5-1 with TRBJ2-3, with a possible D match to TRBD2 (5 bases). Germline CDR1 is SGHRS and CDR2 is YFSETQ. CDR3 length equals 14 residues. The V gene lost 0 bases and the J gene lost 5 bases, with 10 bases spanning the gap. The CDR3 region has the DNA TGCGCCAGCAGCTTGGCGCTAGCCATAGATACGCAGTATTTT. Encoded protein: CASSLALAIDTQYF.